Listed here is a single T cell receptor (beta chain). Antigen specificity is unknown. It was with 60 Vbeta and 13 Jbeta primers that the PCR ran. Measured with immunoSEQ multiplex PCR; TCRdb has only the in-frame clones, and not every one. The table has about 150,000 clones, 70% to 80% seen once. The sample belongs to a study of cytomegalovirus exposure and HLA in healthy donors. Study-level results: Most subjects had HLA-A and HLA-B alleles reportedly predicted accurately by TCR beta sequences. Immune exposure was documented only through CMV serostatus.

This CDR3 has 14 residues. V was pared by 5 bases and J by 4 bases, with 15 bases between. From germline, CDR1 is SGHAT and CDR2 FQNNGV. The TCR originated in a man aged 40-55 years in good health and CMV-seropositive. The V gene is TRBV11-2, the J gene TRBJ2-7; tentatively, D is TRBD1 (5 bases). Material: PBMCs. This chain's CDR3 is CASSPDVYRYEQYF. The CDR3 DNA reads TGTGCCAGCAGCCCGGACGTCTACAGGTACGAGCAGTACTTC. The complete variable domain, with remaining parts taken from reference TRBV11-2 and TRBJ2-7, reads EAGVAQSPRYKIIEKRQSVAFWCNPISGHATLYWYQQILGQGPKLLIQFQNNGVVDDSQLPKDRFSAERLKGVDSTLKIQPAKLEDSAVYLCASSPDVYRYEQYFGPGTRLTVT.